This TCR beta chain was found in a study of T cells in Graves' hyperthyroidism and ophthalmopathy. The V gene lost 0 bases and the J gene lost 1 base, with 5 bases spanning the gap. The CDR3 is made up of 13 amino acids. Germline CDR1 reads SGHRS; CDR2 reads YFSETQ. This clonotype has more than one count but fewer than ten. RNA transcripts yielded amplified TCR beta CDR3 regions. A set of HTBI primers served as the primers for a first-round RT-PCR of the TCR CDR3. MiXCR, applied by TCRdb to the multiplex PCR reads, yields one record per CDR3 protein. The sample holds fewer than 650,000 distinct CDR3 sequences; around 13% are singletons and the top ten take over 11%.

The V gene is TRBV5-1, the J gene TRBJ2-7; no clear D gene. Material: blood. The sequence was obtained from a woman aged 40 to 55 with Graves' hyperthyroidism. CDR3 DNA: TGCGCCAGCAGCTTGGAACTTTCCTACGAGCAGTACTTC. Residues: CASSLELSYEQYF.